This T cell receptor beta chain was retrieved from a study of blood T cell repertoires in COVID-19. V lost 5 bases to trimming and J lost 9 bases, with 20 bases between them. The CDR3 loop spans 15 amino acids. CDR1 and CDR2 from the germline V gene are MDHEN and SYDVKM. This clone appeared once. Clones were sequenced by immunoSEQ multiplex PCR, and TCRdb holds only the in-frame ones, with some missing. The sample contains approximately 440,000 clones, around 90% of which appear only once. Sequenced sample: PBMCs or T cells enriched from blood (not recorded which). This clonotype was obtained from a man between 18 and 35 years old who had recovered from COVID-19. The chain recombines TRBV28 with TRBJ2-1; a possible D gene is TRBD1 (6 bases). CDR3 sequence reads: CASSGTGTIKGEQFF. CDR3 DNA: TGTGCCAGCAGTGGTACCGGGACAATAAAGGGTGAGCAGTTCTTC.